This T cell receptor (beta chain) stems from a study of cytomegalovirus exposure and HLA in healthy donors. PCR was performed using 60 Vbeta and 13 Jbeta primers. Generated by immunoSEQ multiplex PCR, the TCRdb table keeps only in-frame clones and is missing some. The profile shows over 85,000 clones, roughly four fifths of them singletons. Germline V gene data show CDR1 as SGHNT and CDR2 as YYREEE (reference sequence). Between the trimmed V and J ends, which lost 4 bases and 4 bases, there was a span of 9 bases. The CDR3 is made up of 13 amino acids. The source of this sequence is a young man in good health and CMV-seronegative. The rearrangement links TRBV5-4 to TRBJ1-5; D is uncertain. Sequenced input: PBMCs. In DNA, the CDR3 is TGTGCCAGCAGCGGTAGTCCTAATCAGCCCCAGCATTTT. Translating gives CASSGSPNQPQHF.